The clone carrying this TCR beta chain was seen a single time. Naive CD8 cells were CD45RO-negative, positively selected for CCR7, excluding terminally differentiated effector memory CD45RA+ cells. V lost 8 bases to trimming and J lost 6 bases, with 20 bases between them. This CDR3 is 14 amino acids long. Germline CDR1 MNHEY, CDR2 SMNVEV (reference sequence). These data are taken from a study of shared clonotypes between healthy human individuals. TCRdb's copy holds only in-frame clones and misses some; the assay was immunoSEQ multiplex PCR. The sample includes around 2,100,000 clones, roughly 95% of them seen just once.

This sequence joins TRBV27 and TRBJ2-7; possible D gene TRBD2, 6 bases. Sequencing used naive CD8+ T cells sorted from blood. The source is a man younger than 35 in good health. The CDR3 nucleotides are TGTGCCAGCCACCAGGCAGGGAGGATTTCCGAGCAGTACTTC. Translating gives CASHQAGRISEQYF.